The 10 T cell receptor beta chains below come from one sample, sequenced in a study of cytomegalovirus exposure and HLA in healthy donors. The PCR was carried out with 60 Vbeta primers and 13 Jbeta primers. The repertoire was sequenced with immunoSEQ multiplex PCR; TCRdb's copy has only in-frame clones and lacks some. The data hold approximately 50,000 clones, with about 83% observed a single time. Specimen: PBMCs. The receptors were gathered from a man aged 25 to 40 in good health and CMV-seronegative.

The V gene is TRBV6-1, the J gene TRBJ1-3, with a weak D call TRBD1 (6 bases). CDR1 is MNHNS and CDR2 is SASEGT in the germline V gene. The CDR3 totals 15 residues. The ends were cut back, 6 bases at V and 2 bases at J, with 14 bases in the middle. The DNA of the CDR3 is TGTGCCAGCAGCCTCTCAGGGGCGCCTGGAAACACCATATATTTT. Its translation is CASSLSGAPGNTIYF.

CDR3 DNA sequence: TGTGCCAGCAGCTTAGCGACAGCGTTTAATGAAAAACTGTTTTTT. Amino acids: CASSLATAFNEKLFF. The V call is TRBV7-6, the J call TRBJ1-4; tentative D call: TRBD1 (5 bases). The V and J ends lost 0 bases and 4 bases respectively, with 9 bases between them. The CDR3 loop spans 15 amino acids. Germline CDR1 is SGHVS and CDR2 is FNYEAQ. Full variable domain (rest looked up from reference TRBV7-6 and TRBJ1-4): GAGVSQSPRYKVTKRGQDVALRCDPISGHVSLYWYRQALGQGPEFLTYFNYEAQQDKSGLPNDRFSAERPEGSISTLTIQRTEQRDSAMYRCASSLATAFNEKLFFGSGTQLSVL.

The chain combines TRBV7-9 with TRBJ2-7, with a weak D call TRBD1 (6 bases). Trimming pared 4 bases from V and 2 bases from J, leaving 18 bases between. The CDR3 totals 16 residues. Looked up from germline, CDR1 is SEHNR and CDR2 is FQNEAQ (reference sequence). The CDR3 loop is CASSSLSGTSAYEQYF. The CDR3 DNA reads as TGTGCCAGCAGCTCACTGTCCGGGACATCCGCCTACGAGCAGTACTTC.

The genes are TRBV7-3 and TRBJ2-7, with 7 bases aligning to TRBD1. The germline V gene has CDR1 SGHTA and CDR2 FQGTGA. This CDR3 is 13 amino acids long. V shed 1 base, J shed 3 bases, and the junction held 0 bases outside the gene matches. The CDR3 loop is CASSLRQGYEQYF. CDR3 DNA: TGTGCCAGCAGCTTAAGACAGGGCTACGAGCAGTACTTC.

The chain carries TRBV29-1 and TRBJ2-3, with 7 bases identical to TRBD1. The V and J ends lost 3 bases and 7 bases, in that order; junction bases with no gene match: 13. The CDR3 length is 15 residues. Germline CDR1 and CDR2: SQVTM and ANQGSEA. This CDR3 reads CSVELTDRVVNTQYF. DNA of the CDR3: TGCAGCGTTGAGCTAACAGACAGGGTAGTAAATACGCAGTATTTT.

The chain employs TRBV4-3 and TRBJ2-1, with D unresolved. CDR1 and CDR2 (germline): LGHNA, YSLEER. V lost 1 base to trimming and J lost 4 bases, with 14 bases between them. The CDR3 runs 16 residues. The DNA of the CDR3 is TGCGCCAGCAGCCAAGGTGGCCTCCCCCCATACAATGAGCAGTTCTTC. Its protein product is CASSQGGLPPYNEQFF.

This clone was observed a single time. As DNA, the CDR3 is TGTGCCAGCAGCTTAATAAGCGGGAGGGAGACAGATACGCAGTATTTT. Protein: CASSLISGRETDTQYF. V usage is TRBV7-8 and J usage is TRBJ2-3, with 10 nucleotides matching TRBD2. From germline, CDR1 is SGHVS and CDR2 FQNEAQ. The V segment lost 2 bases and the J segment 3 bases; nucleotides outside the gene matches: 5. The CDR3 totals 16 residues. Full variable domain (outside the CDR3, taken from reference TRBV7-8 and TRBJ2-3): GAGVSQSPRYKVAKRGQDVALRCDPISGHVSLFWYQQALGQGPEFLTYFQNEAQLDKSGLPSDRFFAERPEGSVSTLKIQRTQQEDSAVYLCASSLISGRETDTQYFGPGTRLTVL.

The CDR3 reads CASSSSGQGLYEQYF. The CDR3 DNA sequence: TGCGCCAGCAGCTCCTCCGGACAGGGTTTGTACGAGCAGTACTTC. The rearrangement links TRBV5-1 to TRBJ2-7; 8 nucleotides line up with TRBD1. The trim removed 3 bases at V and 4 bases at J, leaving 9 bases unmatched. This CDR3 has 15 amino acids. Germline CDR1 is SGHRS and CDR2 is YFSETQ. The full variable domain, rest sourced from reference TRBV5-1 and TRBJ2-7, is KAGVTQTPRYLIKTRGQQVTLSCSPISGHRSVSWYQQTPGQGLQFLFEYFSETQRNKGNFPGRFSGRQFSNSRSEMNVSTLELGDSALYLCASSSSGQGLYEQYFGPGTRLTVT.

This chain connects TRBV7-9 to TRBJ1-1, with D possibly being TRBD1 (5 bases). The ends were cut back, 5 bases at V and 5 bases at J, with 15 bases in the middle. Per germline, CDR1 SEHNR and CDR2 FQNEAQ (reference sequence). CDR3 length: 14 amino acids. The CDR3 loop reads CASSPDKSLTEAFF. DNA of the CDR3: TGTGCCAGCAGCCCGGACAAATCGTTAACTGAAGCTTTCTTT.

The rearrangement uses TRBV9 and TRBJ2-1, with D possibly matching TRBD2 (5 bases). Trimming removed 4 bases at V and 7 bases at J, with 15 bases between. Looked up from germline, CDR1 is SGDLS and CDR2 is YYNGEE. The CDR3 sequence is 14 residues long. The chain's CDR3 is CASSNGPGTNEQFF. DNA for the CDR3: TGTGCCAGCAGCAACGGGCCGGGAACTAATGAGCAGTTCTTC.